This T cell receptor beta chain was identified during a study of blood T cell repertoires in COVID-19. At the level of the study: T cells, B-cell-depleted T cells, or PBMCs supplied cDNA or gDNA.

CDR3 length: 15 amino acids. CDR1 and CDR2 from the germline V gene are MGHRA and YSYEKL. The V and J ends lost 4 bases and 2 bases respectively, with 13 bases between them. How the authors handled the data: Amplification with reference gene primers provided the estimates of nucleated cell counts. Profiling relied on immunoSEQ multiplex PCR, and the TCRdb table lists in-frame clones only, not all of them. The V and J calls and clone size were taken over from that table, and D and trimming were inferred from the DNA. The table lists 250,000 or so clones, about nine tenths of them singletons. The rearrangement joins TRBV4-1 to TRBJ2-3, with a possible D match to TRBD2 (5 bases). The source is a woman aged 40 to 49 who had recovered from COVID-19. The sequencing sample was made of peripheral blood. The chain's CDR3 is CASSPIGLVTDTQYF. The CDR3 DNA is TGCGCCAGCAGCCCCATAGGACTCGTCACAGATACGCAGTATTTT.